The TCR beta chain described here comes from a study of T cells in tuberculosis. Study-wide context: This South African cohort compared adolescents with or without latent tuberculosis against adults with active tuberculosis.

As regards this clone: The target antigen is unknown.

TCRdb's table, derived via immunoSEQ multiplex PCR, lists solely in-frame clones and lacks some. The table lists roughly 35,000 clones, around 93% of them singletons. Study-level results: Active tuberculosis alpha repertoires lay closer to GMM-specific TCRs than controls'.

J gave up 4 bases and V 5 bases, and 22 bases lay outside the gene matches. CDR3 length: 19 amino acids. The germline CDR1 and CDR2 sequences are SGHAT and FQNNGV. The sequencing sample was made of PBMCs. This rearrangement joins TRBV11-2 to TRBJ1-2, with 7 bases lining up with TRBD1. The receptor was isolated from a donor aged 10-35 years with latent tuberculosis or without tuberculosis infection. Some clones in this sample may be carry-over from other donors' samples. The DNA for the CDR3 is TGTGCCAGCAGCACTCGACGGCTAGACAGGGAGTTTTTTCTCTATGGCTACACCTTC. This gives the protein CASSTRRLDREFFLYGYTF.